The next 10 T cell receptor beta chains were all read from a single sample in a study of cytomegalovirus exposure and HLA in healthy donors. A multiplex PCR was run with 60 Vbeta primers and 13 Jbeta primers. The repertoire was sequenced with immunoSEQ multiplex PCR; TCRdb's copy has only in-frame clones and lacks some. This table has 100,000 to 150,000 clones, around 79% appearing once. The sample was PBMCs. These receptors were collected from a woman aged 40 to 50 in good health and CMV-seronegative.

The V gene is TRBV4-1, the J gene TRBJ2-6; TRBD1 is a possible D gene (6 bases). This CDR3 is 18 amino acids long. CDR1 and CDR2 (germline): MGHRA, YSYEKL. V was cut by 4 bases and J by 1 base, with 17 bases left in between. In nucleotides, the CDR3 is TGCGCCAGCAGCCTAACAGGGAGTCCCCTTTCTGGGGCCAACGTCCTGACTTTC. This codes for CASSLTGSPLSGANVLTF.

The chain carries TRBV7-2 and TRBJ2-1, with TRBD2 as a possible D gene (6 bases). Deletions cut 5 bases from V and 6 bases from J, with 11 bases between. The CDR3 has 13 amino acids. Germline CDR1 is SGHTA and CDR2 is FQGNSA. CDR3 sequence (DNA): TGTGCCAGCAGCGTGGGACTTGCCAATGAGCAGTTCTTC. This encodes CASSVGLANEQFF.

CDR3: CASSYTSGYQETQYF. The CDR3 DNA reads as TGTGCCAGCAGCTATACTAGCGGGTACCAAGAGACCCAGTACTTC. The chain uses TRBV9 and TRBJ2-5; 9 positions agree with TRBD2. The CDR3 extends over 15 amino acids. V shed 4 bases, J shed 0 bases, and the junction held 4 bases outside the gene matches. Germline CDR1 SGDLS, CDR2 YYNGEE.

The CDR3: CASVVEARGEQFF. The CDR3 nucleotides read TGTGCCAGCGTTGTAGAGGCCAGAGGTGAGCAGTTCTTC. The chain combines TRBV2 with TRBJ2-1; no clear D. The V gene lost 8 bases and the J gene lost 9 bases, with 17 bases spanning the gap. Per the germline V gene, CDR1 is SNHLY and CDR2 is FYNNEI. The CDR3 contains 13 residues.

The chain is built from TRBV6-5 and TRBJ1-6, with D possibly matching TRBD1 (5 bases). This CDR3 comprises 15 residues. V was shortened by 5 bases and J by 7 bases, with 15 bases between the two germline ends. Per the germline V gene, CDR1 is MNHEY and CDR2 is SVGAGI. In nucleotides, the CDR3 is TGTGCCAGCAGTCGAGGACAAGGAGGGAATTCACCCCTCCACTTT. Its translation is CASSRGQGGNSPLHF.

This clone was observed a single time. The chain links TRBV18 to TRBJ1-6, with D tentatively TRBD1 (6 bases). The germline V gene encodes CDR1 KGHSH and CDR2 LQKENI. CDR3 length: 16 residues. The ends were cut back, 6 bases at V and 1 base at J, with 13 bases in the middle. For the CDR3, the DNA is TGTGCCAGCTCCCCAAGGCAGGGGTCCTATAATTCACCCCTCCACTTT. Translated: CASSPRQGSYNSPLHF.

The gene calls are TRBV5-1 and TRBJ2-3; D uncertain. CDR3 length: 15 residues. With 1 base removed from V and 5 bases from J, the gap between germline ends came to 14 bases. CDR1 SGHRS and CDR2 YFSETQ come from the germline V gene. The CDR3 sequence: CASSLIPGKEDTQYF. The CDR3 DNA reads TGCGCCAGCAGCTTGATTCCAGGAAAGGAAGATACGCAGTATTTT.

This chain connects TRBV10-2 to TRBJ1-6; D gene uncertain. V was shortened by 7 bases and J by 15 bases, with 13 bases between the two germline ends. The CDR3 is made up of 11 amino acids. The germline V gene encodes CDR1 WSHSY and CDR2 SAAADI. CDR3 in amino acids: CASKTEDGLHF. In DNA form, the CDR3 reads TGCGCCAGCAAAACGGAGGATGGCCTCCACTTT.

This rearrangement joins TRBV27 to TRBJ2-7, with 7 bases that match TRBD1. Trimming took 5 bases from V and 0 from J; bases not matched to a gene: 7. Looked up from germline, CDR1 is MNHEY and CDR2 is SMNVEV (reference sequence). The CDR3 runs 15 residues. The CDR3 here is CASSPQGESSYEQYF. The CDR3 nucleotides are TGTGCCAGCAGTCCGCAGGGGGAAAGCTCCTACGAGCAGTACTTC.

Only a few counts were recorded for this clone. The chain uses TRBV10-3 and TRBJ1-1; no clear D. Germline loops: CDR1 ENHRY, CDR2 SYGVKD. The CDR3 is made up of 13 amino acids. V was shortened by 4 bases and J by 1 base, with 7 bases between the two germline ends. Written as DNA, the CDR3 is TGTGCCATCAGTGGGCGACAGAACACTGAAGCTTTCTTT. Translated, it gives CAISGRQNTEAFF.